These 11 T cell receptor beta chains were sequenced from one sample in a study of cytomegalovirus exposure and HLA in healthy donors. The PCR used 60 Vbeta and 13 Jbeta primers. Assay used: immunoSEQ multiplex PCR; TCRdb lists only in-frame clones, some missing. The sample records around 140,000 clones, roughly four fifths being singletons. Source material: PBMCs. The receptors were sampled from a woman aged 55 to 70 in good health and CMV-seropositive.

This CDR3 is CASRPGGVSNQPQHF. CDR3 in DNA: TGTGCCAGCAGGCCGGGGGGAGTGAGCAATCAGCCCCAGCATTTT. The V and J genes are TRBV6-5 and TRBJ1-5; D perhaps matches TRBD1 (5 bases). CDR1 and CDR2 from the germline V gene are MNHEY and SVGAGI. Trimming took off 6 bases at V and 1 base at J, with 13 bases between the two ends. The CDR3 length is 15 residues.

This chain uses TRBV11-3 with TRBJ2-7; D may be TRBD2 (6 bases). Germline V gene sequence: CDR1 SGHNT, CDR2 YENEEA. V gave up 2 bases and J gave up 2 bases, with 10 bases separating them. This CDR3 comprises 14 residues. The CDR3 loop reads CASSLLRGAYEQYF. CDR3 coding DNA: TGTGCCAGCAGCTTATTGCGGGGCGCCTACGAGCAGTACTTC.

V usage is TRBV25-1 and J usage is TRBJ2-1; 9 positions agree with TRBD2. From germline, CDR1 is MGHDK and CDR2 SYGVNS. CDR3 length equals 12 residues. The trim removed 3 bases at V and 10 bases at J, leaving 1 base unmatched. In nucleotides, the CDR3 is TGTGCCAGCAGTGATAGCGGGAGAGAGCAGTTCTTC. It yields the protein CASSDSGREQFF.

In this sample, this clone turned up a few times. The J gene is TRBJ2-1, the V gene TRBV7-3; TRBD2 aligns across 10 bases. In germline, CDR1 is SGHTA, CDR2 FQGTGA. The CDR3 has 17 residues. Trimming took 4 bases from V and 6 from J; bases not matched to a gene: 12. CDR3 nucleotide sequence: TGTGCCAGCAGCTCGCCAAGCGGGAGGGCCAGCGGCAATGAGCAGTTCTTC. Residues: CASSSPSGRASGNEQFF.

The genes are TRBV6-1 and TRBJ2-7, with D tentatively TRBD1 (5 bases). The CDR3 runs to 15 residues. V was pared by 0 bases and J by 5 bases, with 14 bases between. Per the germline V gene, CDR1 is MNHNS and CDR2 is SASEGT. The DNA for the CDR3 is TGTGCCAGCAGTGAAGCAACAGGCTCGTTCGACGAGCAGTACTTC. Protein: CASSEATGSFDEQYF.

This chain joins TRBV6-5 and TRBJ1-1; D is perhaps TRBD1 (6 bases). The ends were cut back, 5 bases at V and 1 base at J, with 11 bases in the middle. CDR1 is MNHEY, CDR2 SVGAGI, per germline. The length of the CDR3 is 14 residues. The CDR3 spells CASSPRQENTEAFF. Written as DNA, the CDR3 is TGTGCCAGCAGTCCCCGACAGGAGAACACTGAAGCTTTCTTT.

The CDR3 region has the DNA TGCGCCAGCAGCTCGACAGAATCCTACAATGAGCAGTTCTTC. As protein: CASSSTESYNEQFF. The rearrangement uses TRBV5-1 and TRBJ2-1; the D gene is possibly TRBD1 (5 bases). From germline, CDR1 is SGHRS and CDR2 YFSETQ. The CDR3 is made up of 14 amino acids. The V end was cut by 3 bases, the J end by 1 base, with 8 bases between.

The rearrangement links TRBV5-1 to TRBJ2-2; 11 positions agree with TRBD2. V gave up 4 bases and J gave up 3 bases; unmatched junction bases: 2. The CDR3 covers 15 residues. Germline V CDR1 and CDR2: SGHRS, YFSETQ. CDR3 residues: CASSRTSGYTGELFF. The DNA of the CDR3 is TGCGCCAGCAGCCGGACTAGCGGGTACACCGGGGAGCTGTTTTTT.

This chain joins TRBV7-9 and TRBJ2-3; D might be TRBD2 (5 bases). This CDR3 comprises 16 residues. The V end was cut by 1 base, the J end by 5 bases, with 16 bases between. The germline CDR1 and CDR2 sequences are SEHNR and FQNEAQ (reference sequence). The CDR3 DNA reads TGTGCCAGCAGCTTAGGCCCTGGACTCCTCGGAGATACGCAGTATTTT. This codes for CASSLGPGLLGDTQYF. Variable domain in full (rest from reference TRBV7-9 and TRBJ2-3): DTGVSQNPRHKITKRGQNVTFRCDPISEHNRLYWYRQTLGQGPEFLTYFQNEAQLEKSRLLSDRFSAERPKGSFSTLEIQRTEQGDSAMYLCASSLGPGLLGDTQYFGPGTRLTVL.

The CDR3 protein is CSVGDRGYEQYF. CDR3 coding DNA: TGCAGCGTTGGTGACAGGGGATACGAGCAGTACTTC. V and J are TRBV29-1 and TRBJ2-7; 8 bases agree with TRBD1. J was trimmed by 4 bases and V by 4 bases; bases with no gene match: 3. Germline values: CDR1 SQVTM, CDR2 ANQGSEA. There are 12 residues in the CDR3.

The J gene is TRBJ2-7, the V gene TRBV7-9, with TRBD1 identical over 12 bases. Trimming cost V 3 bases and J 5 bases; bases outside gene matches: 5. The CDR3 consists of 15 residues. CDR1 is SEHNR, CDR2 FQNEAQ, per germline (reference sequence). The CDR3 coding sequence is TGTGCCAGCAGCTTGACCGGGACAGGGGGCGACGAGCAGTACTTC. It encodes CASSLTGTGGDEQYF.